These 6 T cell receptor beta chains share one sample of origin, sequenced in a study of CD8+ T cells in alopecia areata. The treatment here: oral pan-JAK inhibitor, 5-10 mg twice daily. As the sequencing template, cDNA was produced by extracting RNA and reverse transcribing it. Method: immunoSEQ multiplex PCR; TCRdb's copy keeps in-frame clones and lacks some. The repertoire has some 150,000 clones, roughly 50% of them found once; the top ten carry approximately 15%. Sample: CD8+ T cells sorted from blood, taken at week 4, from a patient treated with tofacitinib. Source of these receptors: a human donor with alopecia areata.

The CDR3 loop is CSVEDPRDHPQETQYF. In nucleotides, the CDR3 is TGCAGCGTTGAAGACCCCCGGGACCACCCCCAAGAGACCCAGTACTTC. The V gene is TRBV29-1, the J gene TRBJ2-5; D may be TRBD1 or TRBD2 (5 bases each). The CDR3 has 16 amino acids. V lost 0 bases to trimming and J lost 1 base, with 15 bases between them. The germline gives CDR1 SQVTM, CDR2 ANQGSEA.

In this sample, this clone turned up a few times. This chain uses TRBV10-3 with TRBJ2-5; TRBD2 matches at 7 bases. From germline, CDR1 is ENHRY and CDR2 SYGVKD. CDR3 length: 15 amino acids. V was clipped by 6 bases and J by 4 bases; unmatched bases: 11. The chain's CDR3 is CAIRSGGGGRETQYF. CDR3 bases: TGTGCCATCAGATCCGGAGGCGGGGGTCGAGAGACCCAGTACTTC.

J is TRBJ1-4 and V is TRBV27; 9 bases agree with TRBD1. The CDR3 is made up of 15 amino acids. After removal of 5 bases from V and 8 bases from J, the junction contained 9 bases not matched to a gene. The germline gives CDR1 MNHEY, CDR2 SMNVEV (reference sequence). CDR3 in DNA: TGTGCCAGCAGTCCCGTCACAGGGGGCGGCGAAAAACTGTTTTTT. It specifies CASSPVTGGGEKLFF.

This chain joins TRBV6-5 and TRBJ2-1; 8 positions agree with TRBD1. There are 15 residues in the CDR3. Germline assignment: CDR1 MNHEY and CDR2 SVGAGI. V gave up 7 bases and J gave up 0 bases; unmatched junction bases: 5. The CDR3 reads CASTLTGGSYNEQFF. The CDR3 region has the DNA TGTGCCAGCACCCTAACAGGGGGCTCCTACAATGAGCAGTTCTTC.

This clone is a singleton in its sample. V usage is TRBV5-4 and J usage is TRBJ2-1, with 10 bases matching TRBD1. Per the germline V gene, CDR1 is SGHNT and CDR2 is YYREEE (reference sequence). The CDR3 totals 15 residues. The ends lost 1 base at V and 8 bases at J; junction bases unmatched: 6. The CDR3 protein is CASSLLDRGNDEQFF. CDR3 coding DNA: TGTGCCAGCAGCTTGCTGGACAGGGGGAATGATGAGCAGTTCTTC.

This chain uses TRBV2 with TRBJ1-5; D gene uncertain. Germline V gene lookup returns CDR1 SNHLY and CDR2 FYNNEI. CDR3 length: 14 amino acids. V lost 1 base, J lost 3 bases, and 7 bases lay in between. The CDR3 spells CASSEGLTNQPQHF. The CDR3 DNA reads TGTGCCAGCAGTGAAGGATTGACCAATCAGCCCCAGCATTTT.